A single T cell receptor (beta chain) is shown here with its context. Amplification of TCR beta CDR3 regions used RNA as the template. A set of HTBI primers served as the primers for a first-round RT-PCR of the TCR CDR3. TCRdb called the multiplex PCR reads again in MiXCR, with one record for every CDR3 protein. The sample records more than 550,000 distinct CDR3 sequences, approximately 15% being singletons. Graves' hyperthyroidism qualified as stable when ophthalmopathy did not progress within 18 months. These data originate in a study of T cells in Graves' hyperthyroidism and ophthalmopathy. Study summary: Peripheral blood was taken when the disease was first diagnosed, before any treatment began.

V lost 1 base and J lost 5, with 15 bases in between. In germline, CDR1 is SGHNT, CDR2 YYREEE (reference sequence). The CDR3 length is 15 residues. The rearrangement joins TRBV5-4 to TRBJ1-2; unclear D gene. Sequenced sample: blood. The source is a man aged 50 to 60 with Graves' hyperthyroidism. Written as DNA, the CDR3 is TGTGCCAGCAGCTTGCGGGGAGGATCCGGGTATGGCTACACCTTC. It codes for CASSLRGGSGYGYTF.